A single TCR beta chain is shown here with its context. The antigen is unknown. This CDR3 spans 11 amino acids. Germline CDR1 SQVTM, CDR2 ANQGSEA. V was cut by 8 bases and J by 4 bases, with 11 bases left in between. The PCR had 60 Vbeta and 13 Jbeta primers. Clones were read by immunoSEQ multiplex PCR, and TCRdb kept only the in-frame ones, dropping some. The sample holds 150,000 to 200,000 clones, around 79% seen once. These donors, healthy bone marrow donors, were studied. The data originate from a study of cytomegalovirus exposure and HLA in healthy donors. Study-wide results and limits: Specificity for CMV antigens was confirmed in vitro for a few of the CMV-associated chains.

The chain couples TRBV29-1 to TRBJ1-1; D might be TRBD1 (6 bases). The sequencing input was PBMCs. The clonotype was recovered from a man aged 35 to 55 in good health and CMV-seronegative. The CDR3 DNA sequence: TGCAGCCCCGCCAGGGGCACTGAAGCTTTCTTT. It encodes CSPARGTEAFF.